This T cell receptor beta chain was captured in a study of cytomegalovirus exposure and HLA in healthy donors. The overall study: In a previous analysis, 110 million or so unique TCR beta sequences were found from 150 million to 200 million T cells.

The PCR was carried out with 60 Vbeta primers and 13 Jbeta primers. The method was immunoSEQ multiplex PCR; TCRdb's version includes in-frame clones alone and lacks a portion of them. The sample holds 95,000 to 150,000 clones; 80% to 85% are singletons and the top ten take 2% to 2.5%. Each donor's status was that of a healthy bone marrow donor. Whole-study findings and limits: A later analysis associated about 18,000 TCR beta sequences with HLA alleles at a 0.05 false discovery rate. A few V segments could not be told apart, such as TRBV6-2 and TRBV6-3, and were left out.

Note on this clone: Antigen specificity is unknown.

V gave up 4 bases and J gave up 2 bases, with 9 bases separating them. This CDR3 spans 13 amino acids. In germline, CDR1 is SGHTA, CDR2 FQGNSA. The chain uses TRBV7-2 and TRBJ2-7, with TRBD1 as a possible D gene (6 bases). The receptor was isolated from a man aged 25 to 45 in good health and CMV-seronegative. Material: PBMCs. The CDR3 loop reads CASSSGQTYEQYF. CDR3 sequence (DNA): TGTGCCAGCAGCTCCGGACAGACCTACGAGCAGTACTTC.